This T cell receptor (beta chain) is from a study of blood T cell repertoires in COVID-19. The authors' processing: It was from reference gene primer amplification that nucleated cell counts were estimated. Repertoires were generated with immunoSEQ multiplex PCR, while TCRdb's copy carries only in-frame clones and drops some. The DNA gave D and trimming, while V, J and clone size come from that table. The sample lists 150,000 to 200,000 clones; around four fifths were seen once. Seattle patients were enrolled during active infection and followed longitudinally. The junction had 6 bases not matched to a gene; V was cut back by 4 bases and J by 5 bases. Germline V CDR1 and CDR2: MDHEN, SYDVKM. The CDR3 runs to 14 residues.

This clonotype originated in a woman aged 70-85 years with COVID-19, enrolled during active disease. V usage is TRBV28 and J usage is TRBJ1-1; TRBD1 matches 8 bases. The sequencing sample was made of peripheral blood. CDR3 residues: CASSSRQGRTEAFF. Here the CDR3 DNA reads TGTGCCAGCAGTTCAAGACAGGGGAGGACTGAAGCTTTCTTT.